This T cell receptor (beta chain) was sequenced in a study of shared clonotypes between healthy human individuals (dated by TCRdb to about 2020). In terms of the full investigation: The cohort comprised a couple of women and three men aged 18 to 49 years. For each donor, three plates each were used for CD4 naive and CD4 memory, two plates were used for CD8 naive, and one plate was used for CD8 memory. To estimate repertoire size and how much clonotypes are shared between individuals, the study performed deep sequencing of blood TCR repertoires from 4 to 6 healthy adults. Different laboratories and diverse techniques were used to prepare libraries and sequence TCR repertoires, to increase sequencing depth and limit assay-specific biases. Leukapheresis yielded between about 0.94 and 9 billion PBMCs per donor.

Beyond this particular receptor, the publication reports: Compared with non-shared clonotypes, the clonotypes found in all four sorted-subset donors had higher generation probabilities. Around 5.4% of naive CD4, roughly 3.6% of naive CD8, roughly 2.4% of memory CD4, and more than 0.35% of memory CD8 clonotypes were shared across a few donors. Pairwise subsampling led to the expectation that sequencing depth would affect the degree of clonotype sharing among donors. Estimated clonotype richness was generally larger for naive than for memory subsets. Rarefaction of sorted-subset datasets indicated incomplete sequencing despite the large sequencing depth. Only blood was sampled, and tissue TCR repertoires likely differ from those in blood. The small number of donors limited the genetic and exposure-history diversity represented.

The donors were healthy, HIV-negative adults with no recently reported acute infections or vaccinations. Only Caucasian adults living in Nashville, Tennessee, USA were represented among the donors. CD4+ T cells were enriched through magnetic negative selection, after which naive cells were positively selected on CD45RA and the remaining negative fraction served as the memory subset. Blood was collected by leukapheresis, and PBMCs were isolated by Ficoll-Histopaque density gradient centrifugation and then cryopreserved in liquid nitrogen vapor phase. Analytical flow cytometry was used to check the purity and quantity of each magnetically sorted T cell population. Each sorted fraction had its genomic DNA isolated and then quantified by UV absorbance on a Nanodrop 2000c. A note on this clone: It has no known antigen specificity. Base qualities are not at hand, and no much larger clone is one base apart.

Using the deep immunoSEQ assay, multiplex PCR amplified TCR CDR3 regions from genomic DNA. Extracted genomic DNA from each cell subset was spread evenly across all wells of several immunoSEQ 96-well plates, with each plate serving as a replicate. For sorted subsets, around 0.2 ug of genomic DNA, equivalent to roughly 33,000 T cell genomes, went into each replicate PCR. Purified libraries were quantified with a Qubit 3.0 fluorometer, sized on a Bioanalyzer 2100, and re-quantified with the KAPA Library Quantification kit. Each immunoSEQ 96-well plate was sequenced on its own single-read 150-cycle Illumina NextSeq 550 flow cell. In the original analysis: Because the immunoSEQ output included only junctional sequences and no quality scores, the filtering could not be the same as the filtering used for full-length reads. To assign V/J genes and CDR3, sequences were annotated using PyIR, a Python wrapper for IgBLAST v1.9, with IMGT germline references. Reads were filtered out if the reads had weak V/J assignments (E-value above 1e-6), no CDR3, stop codons, out-of-frame junctions, or ambiguous translated residues. V3J clonotypes were defined as sequences sharing the same inferred V gene, J gene, and CDR3 amino acid sequence. Percentage overlap between repertoires was computed as shared unique clonotypes divided by the size of the smaller repertoire. RTK rarefaction, the Chao1 estimator, and Recon v2.1 estimates of unobserved clonotypes were used to assess repertoire richness. Generation probabilities were computed with OLGA for all TCRbeta clonotypes obtained by the gDNA method from several donors. As stored in TCRdb, this immuneACCESS dataset retains in-frame rearrangements with V and J assigned. A fraction of the clones does not appear; measured against another copy, unresolved V genes explain less than half of the discrepancy, and the remainder lacks a known reason. Clone size and the V and J calls come from that table; the DNA yielded D and trimming. The sample records about 2.4 million clones, approximately 94% of which are singletons. Clones ranked in the top ten supply 0.36% of the sample.

Based on the germline V gene, the CDR1 and CDR2 sequences are KGHSH and LQKENI. From the cysteine through the phenylalanine, the CDR3 covers 14 amino acids. Only the CDR3 part of the read is kept: 42 bases, read in frame from the first base. V lost 2 bases and J lost 8 bases; the stretch between them is 15 bases long. This receptor was taken from a man younger than 35 in good health. Some clones in this sample may be carry-over from other donors' samples. The chain is assembled from TRBV18 and TRBJ1-2; the D gene is unclear. The source material was naive CD4+ T cells from PBMCs. The sample's cell subset or site label, in plain terms: CD45RA+ positively selected. The CDR3 is CASSPGTARGGYTF. Here is the DNA: TGTGCCAGCTCACCAGGCACAGCTAGAGGGGGCTACACCTTC.